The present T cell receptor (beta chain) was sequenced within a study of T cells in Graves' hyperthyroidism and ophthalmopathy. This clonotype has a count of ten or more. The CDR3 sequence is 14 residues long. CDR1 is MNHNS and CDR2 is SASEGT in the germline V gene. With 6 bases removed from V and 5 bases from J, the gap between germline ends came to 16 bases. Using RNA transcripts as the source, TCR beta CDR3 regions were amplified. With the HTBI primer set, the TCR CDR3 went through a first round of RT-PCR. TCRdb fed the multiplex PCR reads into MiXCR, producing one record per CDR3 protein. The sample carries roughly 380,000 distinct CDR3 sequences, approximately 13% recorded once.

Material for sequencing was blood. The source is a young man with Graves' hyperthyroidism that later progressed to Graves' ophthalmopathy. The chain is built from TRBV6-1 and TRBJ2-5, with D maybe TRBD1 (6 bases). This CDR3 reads CASSRTAGDETQYF. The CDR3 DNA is TGTGCCAGCAGCCGGACTGCAGGGGATGAGACCCAGTACTTC.